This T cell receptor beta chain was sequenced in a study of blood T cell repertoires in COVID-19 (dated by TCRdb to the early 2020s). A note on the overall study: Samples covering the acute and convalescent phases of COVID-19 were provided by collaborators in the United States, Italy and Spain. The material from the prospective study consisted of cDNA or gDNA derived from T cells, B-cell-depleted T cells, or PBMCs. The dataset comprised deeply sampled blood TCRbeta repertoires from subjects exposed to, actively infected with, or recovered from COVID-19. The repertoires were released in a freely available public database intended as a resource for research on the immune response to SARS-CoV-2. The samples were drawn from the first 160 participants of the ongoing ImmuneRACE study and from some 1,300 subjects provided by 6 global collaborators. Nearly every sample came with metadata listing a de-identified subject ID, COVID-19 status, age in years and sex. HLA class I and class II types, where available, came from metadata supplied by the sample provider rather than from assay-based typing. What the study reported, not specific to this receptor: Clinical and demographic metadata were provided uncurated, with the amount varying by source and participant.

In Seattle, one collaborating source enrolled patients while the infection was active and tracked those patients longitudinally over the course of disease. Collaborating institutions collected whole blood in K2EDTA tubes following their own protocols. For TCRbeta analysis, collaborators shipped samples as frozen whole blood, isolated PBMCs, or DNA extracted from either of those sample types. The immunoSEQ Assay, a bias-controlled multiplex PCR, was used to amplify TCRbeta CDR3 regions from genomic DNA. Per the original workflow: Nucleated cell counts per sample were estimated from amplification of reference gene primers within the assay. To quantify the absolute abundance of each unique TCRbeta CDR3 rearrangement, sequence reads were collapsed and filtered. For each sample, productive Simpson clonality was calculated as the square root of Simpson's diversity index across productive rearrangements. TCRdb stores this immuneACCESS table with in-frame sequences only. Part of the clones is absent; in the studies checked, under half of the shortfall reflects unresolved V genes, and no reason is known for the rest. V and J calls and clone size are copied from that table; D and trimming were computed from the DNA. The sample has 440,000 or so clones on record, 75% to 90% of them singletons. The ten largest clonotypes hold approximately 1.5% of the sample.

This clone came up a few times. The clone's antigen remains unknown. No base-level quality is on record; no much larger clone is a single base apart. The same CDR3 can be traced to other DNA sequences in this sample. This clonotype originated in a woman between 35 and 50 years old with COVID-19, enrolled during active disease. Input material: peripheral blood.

CDR3 protein: CASSLDRLNTEAFF. The nucleotide sequence reads TGTGCCAGCAGCTTGGACAGATTGAACACTGAAGCTTTCTTT. Recombination joined TRBV5-6 with TRBJ1-1; the D gene is not confidently resolved. CDR1 and CDR2 are read off the germline V gene as SGHDT and YYEEEE. V is reduced by 0 bases and J by 0 bases, leaving a spacing of 6 bases between them. Taken from cysteine to phenylalanine, the CDR3 has 14 residues. This entry keeps only the CDR3 DNA: 42 bases, framed from base 1.